The 24 T cell receptor beta chains presented below share a single source sample, sequenced in a study of blood T cell repertoires in COVID-19. Libraries were prepared by immunoSEQ multiplex PCR; TCRdb keeps only in-frame clonotypes and omits some of them. The sample gives 400,000 to 500,000 clones, 88% of which show up once; about 2% is in the top ten. Input material: PBMCs or T cells enriched from blood (not recorded which). The source of these receptors is a woman in her thirties or forties who had recovered from COVID-19.

V is TRBV4-1 and J is TRBJ2-1; tentative D call: TRBD2 (6 bases). With 0 bases removed from V and 5 bases from J, the gap between germline ends came to 11 bases. This CDR3 has 15 amino acids. Germline values: CDR1 MGHRA, CDR2 YSYEKL. CDR3 nucleotide sequence: TGCGCCAGCAGCCAAGAGGGACTTCTTAACAATGAGCAGTTCTTC. This gives the protein CASSQEGLLNNEQFF.

This clone came up once. V and J are TRBV3-1 (or the pseudogene TRBV3-2) and TRBJ2-5, with D uncertain. Between the trimmed V and J ends, which lost 1 base and 7 bases, there was a span of 10 bases. Germline CDR1 and CDR2: LGHDT and YNNKEL (reference sequence). The CDR3 runs 13 residues. The CDR3 sequence is CASSQAAVGTQYF. CDR3 coding DNA: TGTGCCAGCAGCCAAGCCGCGGTAGGGACCCAGTACTTC.

V is TRBV7-8 and J is TRBJ1-5; 10 bases map to TRBD1. CDR1 is SGHVS, CDR2 FQNEAQ, per germline. This CDR3 region has 16 residues. After removal of 3 bases from V and 6 bases from J, the junction contained 8 bases not matched to a gene. CDR3 DNA sequence: TGTGCCAGCAGCTTGGACGACAGGGGGCAGGGTCAGCCCCAGCATTTT. Translated: CASSLDDRGQGQPQHF.

V gene TRBV7-9 combines with J gene TRBJ2-1; D remains ambiguous. V was shortened by 5 bases and J by 6 bases, with 17 bases between the two germline ends. This CDR3 has 15 amino acids. Looked up from germline, CDR1 is SEHNR and CDR2 is FQNEAQ (reference sequence). In nucleotides, the CDR3 is TGTGCCAGCAGCCCACCTCGTGGCGCGGTCAATGAGCAGTTCTTC. This translates into CASSPPRGAVNEQFF.

This chain joins TRBV6-2 or TRBV6-3 and TRBJ2-2; 7 positions agree with TRBD1. Trimming cost V 2 bases and J 4 bases; bases outside gene matches: 4. Germline-derived CDR1 and CDR2 are MNHEY and SVGEGT. This CDR3 is 15 amino acids long. The CDR3 nucleotides are TGTGCCAGCAGTTACCAGACAGGGTCCACCGGGGAGCTGTTTTTT. Encoded protein: CASSYQTGSTGELFF.

The genes are TRBV5-1 and TRBJ1-1; tentative D call: TRBD1 (5 bases). V gave up 4 bases and J gave up 1 base, with 17 bases separating them. Germline CDR1 is SGHRS and CDR2 is YFSETQ. The CDR3 spans 16 residues. The CDR3 reads CASSPAPPTENTEAFF. In DNA, the CDR3 is TGCGCCAGCAGCCCCGCCCCCCCGACAGAGAACACTGAAGCTTTCTTT. The full variable domain, with the rest looked up from reference TRBV5-1 and TRBJ1-1, is KAGVTQTPRYLIKTRGQQVTLSCSPISGHRSVSWYQQTPGQGLQFLFEYFSETQRNKGNFPGRFSGRQFSNSRSEMNVSTLELGDSALYLCASSPAPPTENTEAFFGQGTRLTVV.

V and J are TRBV9 and TRBJ1-2, with D perhaps TRBD1 (6 bases). The CDR3 spans 13 residues. CDR1 SGDLS and CDR2 YYNGEE come from the germline V gene. V was pared by 0 bases and J by 7 bases, with 10 bases between. In nucleotides, the CDR3 is TGTGCCAGCAGCGTAGGGACAGAGGGTGGCTACACCTTC. Protein sequence: CASSVGTEGGYTF.

The chain combines TRBV7-8 with TRBJ2-7, with 7 bases matching TRBD1. The CDR3 length is 15 residues. Per the germline V gene, CDR1 is SGHVS and CDR2 is FQNEAQ. Trimming at V came to 2 bases and at J to 3 bases, leaving 7 bases not matched to a gene. The chain's CDR3 is CASSLFRDSVYEQYF. CDR3 sequence (DNA): TGTGCCAGCAGCTTATTCCGGGACAGCGTCTACGAGCAGTACTTC.

V and J are TRBV18 and TRBJ2-1, with D possibly TRBD1 on 6 matching bases. Germline V gene sequence: CDR1 KGHSH, CDR2 LQKENI. Trimming took 3 bases from V and 3 from J, leaving 18 bases between them. The CDR3 runs 17 residues. In DNA form, the CDR3 reads TGTGCCAGCTCACCGCTCGGCGGACAGACCTTCTACAATGAGCAGTTCTTC. The encoded protein is CASSPLGGQTFYNEQFF.

The CDR3 region is CASSDRGSYEQYF. The CDR3 region has the DNA TGTGCCAGCAGCGACAGGGGATCCTACGAGCAGTACTTC. This chain uses TRBV28 with TRBJ2-7; 8 nucleotides match TRBD1. V lost 6 bases and J lost 1; bases outside the gene matches: 2. The length of the CDR3 is 13 residues. In germline, CDR1 is MDHEN, CDR2 SYDVKM.

J is TRBJ1-5 and V is TRBV19; perhaps TRBD1 as D (5 bases). Germline assignment: CDR1 LNHDA and CDR2 SQIVND (reference sequence). The ends were cut back, 3 bases at V and 8 bases at J, with 14 bases in the middle. There are 14 residues in the CDR3. Written as DNA, the CDR3 is TGTGCCAGTAGTATGTTACAGGTCCTTGAGCCCCAGCATTTT. Translated: CASSMLQVLEPQHF.

This clone was counted at least ten times. V is TRBV7-9 and J is TRBJ1-5; maybe TRBD1 (5 bases). The length of the CDR3 is 13 residues. Trimming took off 3 bases at V and 4 bases at J, with 7 bases between the two ends. Looked up from germline, CDR1 is SEHNR and CDR2 is FQNEAQ (reference sequence). The CDR3 nucleotides are TGTGCCAGCAGCTTGTCAGGGAATCAGCCCCAGCATTTT. It is translated as CASSLSGNQPQHF. The whole variable domain, remainder taken from reference TRBV7-9 and TRBJ1-5, is DTGVSQNPRHKITKRGQNVTFRCDPISEHNRLYWYRQTLGQGPEFLTYFQNEAQLEKSRLLSDRFSAERPKGSFSTLEIQRTEQGDSAMYLCASSLSGNQPQHFGDGTRLSIL.

The CDR3 coding sequence is TGTGCCATCCAACTCACCAAGACCGGGGAGCTGTTTTTT. This encodes CAIQLTKTGELFF. J is TRBJ2-2 and V is TRBV10-3; D is undetermined. CDR3 length equals 13 residues. The germline CDR1 and CDR2 sequences are ENHRY and SYGVKD. V was pared by 8 bases and J by 5 bases, with 12 bases between.

This clone was picked up one time. V is TRBV3-1 (or the pseudogene TRBV3-2) and J is TRBJ2-7; 13 bases are a match to TRBD2. Germline V gene data show CDR1 as LGHDT and CDR2 as YNNKEL (reference sequence). This CDR3 spans 14 amino acids. With V trimmed by 4 bases and J by 5 bases, 2 bases remained unmatched. The CDR3 coding sequence is TGTGCCAGCAGCCGACTAGCGGGAGGACACGAGCAGTACTTC. It codes for CASSRLAGGHEQYF.

CDR3 in amino acids: CATSSRGSSNEQFF. In DNA form, the CDR3 reads TGTGCCACCAGCAGTCGAGGGTCAAGCAATGAGCAGTTCTTC. This rearrangement joins TRBV15 to TRBJ2-1; a weak D match, TRBD2 (5 bases). The CDR3 totals 14 residues. Germline values: CDR1 LNHNV, CDR2 YYDKDF (reference sequence). The V end lost 3 bases, the J end lost 6 bases, and 12 bases lay between the germline ends. Full variable domain (rest looked up from reference TRBV15 and TRBJ2-1): DAMVIQNPRYQVTQFGKPVTLSCSQTLNHNVMYWYQQKSSQAPKLLFHYYDKDFNNEADTPDNFQSRRPNTSFCFLDIRSPGLGDTAMYLCATSSRGSSNEQFFGPGTRLTVL.

This chain joins TRBV9 and TRBJ2-1; 8 nucleotides line up with TRBD2. V gave up 3 bases and J gave up 9 bases; unmatched junction bases: 14. Germline V CDR1 and CDR2: SGDLS, YYNGEE. CDR3 length equals 16 residues. CDR3: CASSETSGPKGGEQFF. The CDR3 nucleotides read TGTGCCAGCAGCGAAACTAGCGGACCAAAGGGTGGTGAGCAGTTCTTC. Full variable domain (outside the CDR3, taken from reference TRBV9 and TRBJ2-1): DSGVTQTPKHLITATGQRVTLRCSPRSGDLSVYWYQQSLDQGLQFLIQYYNGEERAKGNILERFSAQQFPDLHSELNLSSLELGDSALYFCASSETSGPKGGEQFFGPGTRLTVL.

The V gene is TRBV12-3 or TRBV12-4, the J gene TRBJ2-7; perhaps TRBD1 as D (6 bases). This CDR3 contains 13 residues. V was shortened by 5 bases and J by 3 bases, with 11 bases between the two germline ends. As DNA, the CDR3 is TGTGCCAGCAGTGGGGACACCTACTACGAGCAGTACTTC. Residues: CASSGDTYYEQYF.

The chain links TRBV2 to TRBJ2-7, with TRBD1 identical over 7 bases. With V trimmed by 3 bases and J by 0 bases, 5 bases remained unmatched. The CDR3 has 15 amino acids. CDR1 is SNHLY and CDR2 is FYNNEI in the germline V gene. Written as DNA, the CDR3 is TGTGCCAGCAGTGACCTCGGGACAGCCTCCTACGAGCAGTACTTC. Encoded protein: CASSDLGTASYEQYF.

The chain joins TRBV9 to TRBJ1-3; D is ambiguous. CDR1 and CDR2 from the germline V gene are SGDLS and YYNGEE. There are 14 residues in the CDR3. Trimming removed 6 bases at V and 0 bases at J, with 10 bases between. CDR3 nucleotide sequence: TGTGCCAGCACCCGTACCAGCTCTGGAAACACCATATATTTT. This gives the protein CASTRTSSGNTIYF.

V gene TRBV6-5 combines with J gene TRBJ2-3; 7 bases line up with TRBD2. This CDR3 comprises 15 residues. Germline V gene sequence: CDR1 MNHEY, CDR2 SVGAGI. Trimming at V came to 0 bases and at J to 3 bases, leaving 3 bases not matched to a gene. The DNA of the CDR3 is TGTGCCAGCAGTTACTCGGCGGGAGTAACAGATACGCAGTATTTT. This translates into CASSYSAGVTDTQYF.

V gene TRBV4-1 combines with J gene TRBJ2-1; 8 bases fit TRBD2. The CDR3 has 16 residues. V trimming: 6 bases; J trimming: 0 bases; junction bases outside the gene matches: 7. Germline loops: CDR1 MGHRA, CDR2 YSYEKL. Here the CDR3 reads CASSRIAGSSYNEQFF. The CDR3 DNA reads TGCGCCAGCAGTCGAATAGCGGGAAGCTCCTACAATGAGCAGTTCTTC.

The rearrangement links TRBV7-8 to TRBJ1-6; perhaps TRBD1 as D (6 bases). The CDR3 totals 15 residues. V gave up 4 bases and J gave up 10 bases, with 17 bases separating them. CDR1 and CDR2 from the germline V gene are SGHVS and FQNEAQ. Here the CDR3 reads CASSSNRQVGSPLHF. CDR3 bases: TGTGCCAGCAGCTCGAACCGACAGGTGGGATCACCCCTCCACTTT. Supplemented by reference TRBV7-8 and TRBJ1-6, the full variable domain reads GAGVSQSPRYKVAKRGQDVALRCDPISGHVSLFWYQQALGQGPEFLTYFQNEAQLDKSGLPSDRFFAERPEGSVSTLKIQRTQQEDSAVYLCASSSNRQVGSPLHFGNGTRLTVT.

CDR3 nucleotide sequence: TGTGCCAGCAGCGCGGGACTAGCGGGAGGGCCTTTGACAGATACGCAGTATTTT. It yields the protein CASSAGLAGGPLTDTQYF. This chain connects TRBV5-8 to TRBJ2-3, with 16 bases aligning to TRBD2. CDR3 length: 18 residues. V lost 4 bases and J lost 3; bases outside the gene matches: 8. Germline lookup yields CDR1 SGHTS and CDR2 YDEGEE.

The chain is built from TRBV7-2 and TRBJ2-1; weak D call: TRBD2 (6 bases). The CDR3 is 14 residues long. CDR1 and CDR2 from the germline V gene are SGHTA and FQGNSA. Trimming removed 8 bases at V and 0 bases at J, with 11 bases between. For the CDR3, the DNA is TGTGCCAGCCGCGGGACCTACTCCTACAATGAGCAGTTCTTC. Translating it yields CASRGTYSYNEQFF.